This section outlines one T cell receptor (beta chain) sequence together with its context. Its cognate antigen is unknown. Some clones are missing from TCRdb's copy, which holds only in-frame ones; the method was immunoSEQ multiplex PCR. The sample lists approximately 150,000 clones; around 89% were seen once. This CDR3 is 13 amino acids long. With 0 bases removed from V and 9 bases from J, the gap between germline ends came to 10 bases. CDR1 SGDLS and CDR2 YYNGEE come from the germline V gene. This sample stems from a study of T cell responses to AZD1222 COVID-19 vaccine. Study-wide results and limits: The number of AZD1222 recipients seropositive at baseline was only six.

The sequence derives from an adult in good health. The material was peripheral blood, obtained on day 0 of AZD1222 vaccination. This chain connects TRBV9 to TRBJ2-1, with D perhaps matching TRBD1 (5 bases). Written as DNA, the CDR3 is TGTGCCAGCAGCGTAGTGGGTCAGGGTGAGCAGTTCTTC. Amino acids: CASSVVGQGEQFF.